This is a list of T cell receptor beta chains from one sample in a study of blood T cell repertoires in COVID-19. Clones were sequenced by immunoSEQ multiplex PCR, and TCRdb holds only the in-frame ones, with some missing. The sample includes 300,000 to 400,000 clones, approximately 86% of them seen just once. The sequenced material came from PBMCs or T cells enriched from blood (not recorded which). These receptors originate from a woman aged 40 to 50 with acute COVID-19. CDR3s include the opening cysteine and the closing phenylalanine or tryptophan. The D gene is left open where the match is weak. Clone size, where shown, is once, few, many, or a class for clones that have expanded.

J: TRBJ2-1
D: TRBD2
size: NA
V: TRBV15
DNA: TGTGCCACCAGCAGATCCGGGACTACATACAATGAGCAGTTCTTC
CDR3: CATSRSGTTYNEQFF

J: TRBJ2-1
D: NA
size: NA
V: TRBV20-1
DNA: TGCAGTGGCTATCGGAATGAGCAGTTCTTC
CDR3: CSGYRNEQFF

J: TRBJ2-5
D: NA
size: NA
V: TRBV12-3/TRBV12-4
DNA: TGTGCCAGCAGTTTGGCCCAAGAGACCCAGTACTTC
CDR3: CASSLAQETQYF

J: TRBJ2-3
D: TRBD2
size: NA
V: TRBV2
DNA: TGTGCCAGCAGTGAAATACTAGCGGGGGGTCATACGCAGTATTTT
CDR3: CASSEILAGGHTQYF

J: TRBJ1-1
D: TRBD1
size: NA
V: TRBV2
DNA: TGTGCCAGCAAGTCGGACAGGTGGAACACTGAAGCTTTCTTT
CDR3: CASKSDRWNTEAFF

J: TRBJ2-2
D: TRBD2
size: NA
V: TRBV9
DNA: TGTGCCAGCAACAACCGGGCGGGAGCCGGGGAGCTGTTTTTT
CDR3: CASNNRAGAGELFF

J: TRBJ2-3
D: TRBD2
size: few
V: TRBV28
DNA: TGTGCCAGCAGTTTAACTAGCGGGAGAACGGATACGCAGTATTTT
CDR3: CASSLTSGRTDTQYF

J: TRBJ1-3
D: NA
size: once
V: TRBV29-1
DNA: TGCAGCGTGTCGACAGTCTCTGGAAACACCATATATTTT
CDR3: CSVSTVSGNTIYF

J: TRBJ1-2
D: NA
size: few
V: TRBV5-1
DNA: TGCGCCAGCAGCTTGGAGGGGGACCACTATGGCTACACCTTC
CDR3: CASSLEGDHYGYTF

J: TRBJ1-6
D: TRBD1
size: NA
V: TRBV28
DNA: TGTGCCAGCAGACACCGGGACAGAGCTTCACCCCTCCACTTT
CDR3: CASRHRDRASPLHF

J: TRBJ1-3
D: NA
size: NA
V: TRBV13
DNA: TGTGCCAGCAGCCCACAGGGCAGGGCCGCCTCTGGAAACACCATATATTTT
CDR3: CASSPQGRAASGNTIYF

J: TRBJ1-1
D: NA
size: NA
V: TRBV5-1
DNA: TGCGCCAGCAGCTTGGTGGCAGGGGTTGTTGAAGCTTTCTTT
CDR3: CASSLVAGVVEAFF

J: TRBJ2-2
D: TRBD1
size: NA
V: TRBV10-3
DNA: TGTGCCATCAGTGAGGACGACAGGGGACGGACCGGGGAGCTGTTTTTT
CDR3: CAISEDDRGRTGELFF

J: TRBJ2-7
D: NA
size: NA
V: TRBV5-1
DNA: TGCGCCAGCAGCGGTTCCAGGGTGGGGTCGGACGAGCAGTACTTC
CDR3: CASSGSRVGSDEQYF

J: TRBJ1-2
D: NA
size: NA
V: TRBV11-2
DNA: TGTGCCAGCAGCTTAAGGGGAAAAGGACAGAACGGCTACACCTTC
CDR3: CASSLRGKGQNGYTF

J: TRBJ1-5
D: NA
size: NA
V: TRBV27
DNA: TGTGCCAGCAGTTTAAATGCAGCAGGGATGAGCAATCAGCCCCAGCATTTT
CDR3: CASSLNAAGMSNQPQHF

J: TRBJ2-1
D: TRBD2
size: NA
V: TRBV19
DNA: TGTGCCAGTAGTATAGATCCTAGCGGGAGCACCTACAATGAGCAGTTCTTC
CDR3: CASSIDPSGSTYNEQFF

J: TRBJ2-4
D: TRBD1
size: few
V: TRBV2
DNA: TGTGCCAGCAGGATGGACAGGGCGGCCAAAAACATTCAGTACTTC
CDR3: CASRMDRAAKNIQYF

J: TRBJ2-5
D: TRBD2
size: NA
V: TRBV7-2
DNA: TGTGCCAGCAGCTTAGGAACTAGCGGGAGCCTCGGGAAGACCCAGTACTTC
CDR3: CASSLGTSGSLGKTQYF

J: TRBJ1-2
D: NA
size: NA
V: TRBV6-5
DNA: TGTGCCAGCAGACGACGGGAAAACTATGGCTACACCTTC
CDR3: CASRRRENYGYTF

J: TRBJ1-1
D: NA
size: NA
V: TRBV12-3/TRBV12-4
DNA: TGTGCCAGCAGTTTAGGAGGGTTCACTGAAGCTTTCTTT
CDR3: CASSLGGFTEAFF

J: TRBJ2-7
D: NA
size: once
V: TRBV28
DNA: TGTGCCAGCAGTTCGACAAGCTCCTACGAGCAGTACTTC
CDR3: CASSSTSSYEQYF

J: TRBJ2-3
D: TRBD1
size: NA
V: TRBV5-5
DNA: TGTGCCAGCAGCTTGGCAATTGGGCAGGGGGATTGGAATACGCAGTATTTT
CDR3: CASSLAIGQGDWNTQYF

J: TRBJ2-7
D: TRBD1
size: NA
V: TRBV19
DNA: TGTGCCAGTAGTATGATAACAGGGGGCACCTACGAGCAGTACTTC
CDR3: CASSMITGGTYEQYF

J: TRBJ1-1
D: NA
size: NA
V: TRBV2
DNA: TGTGCCAGCAGACTTGACCGATGGGGGCCTTTCTTT
CDR3: CASRLDRWGPFF

J: TRBJ2-4
D: TRBD1
size: many
V: TRBV7-9
DNA: TGTGCCAGCAGCTTTGTAGACAGGGCTTATGTCATTCAGTACTTC
CDR3: CASSFVDRAYVIQYF

J: TRBJ2-7
D: NA
size: NA
V: TRBV5-4
DNA: TGTGCCAGCAGCTCGCAACAACAGGGTACCCCTTACGAGCAGTACTTC
CDR3: CASSSQQQGTPYEQYF

J: TRBJ1-2
D: TRBD1
size: NA
V: TRBV5-1
DNA: TGCGCCAGCAGCAGGACAGGGGACGACTATGGCTACACCTTC
CDR3: CASSRTGDDYGYTF

J: TRBJ1-2
D: NA
size: NA
V: TRBV20-1
DNA: TGCAGTGCTAGAGATTTCCCCCTCTACACCTTC
CDR3: CSARDFPLYTF

J: TRBJ1-2
D: TRBD1
size: NA
V: TRBV5-5
DNA: TGTGCCAGCAGCCTAAGCCTGACAGGGCTGAGCTATGGCTACACCTTC
CDR3: CASSLSLTGLSYGYTF

J: TRBJ1-6
D: NA
size: NA
V: TRBV5-6
DNA: TGTGCCAGCAGCTTGGCCGGGGGGGGGCCCCGATATAATTCACCCCTCCACTTT
CDR3: CASSLAGGGPRYNSPLHF

J: TRBJ1-1
D: NA
size: NA
V: TRBV27
DNA: TGTGCCAGCAGTCAAAAAACTAACACTGAAGCTTTCTTT
CDR3: CASSQKTNTEAFF

J: TRBJ2-1
D: TRBD2
size: NA
V: TRBV6-2/TRBV6-3
DNA: TGTGCCAGCAGTTACTCAGTACCGGGACTAGCGGGCTACAATGAGCAGTTCTTC
CDR3: CASSYSVPGLAGYNEQFF

J: TRBJ1-1
D: NA
size: NA
V: TRBV28
DNA: TGTGCCAGCAGCCACGGGCAGGGTGGAAGAAGGGGCACTGAAGCTTTCTTT
CDR3: CASSHGQGGRRGTEAFF

J: TRBJ2-7
D: NA
size: once
V: TRBV15
DNA: TGTGCCACCAGCCTATTCCAGGGCGAGCAGTACTTC
CDR3: CATSLFQGEQYF

J: TRBJ1-5
D: TRBD1
size: few
V: TRBV19
DNA: TGTGCCAGTAGTGGAGGGACAGACAATAGCAATCAGCCCCAGCATTTT
CDR3: CASSGGTDNSNQPQHF

J: TRBJ2-1
D: TRBD2
size: NA
V: TRBV24-1
DNA: TGTGCCACCAGTGATTCCCGACTAGCGGGGGGGCACGAGCAGTTCTTC
CDR3: CATSDSRLAGGHEQFF

J: TRBJ1-2
D: TRBD1
size: NA
V: TRBV28
DNA: TGTGCCAGCAGTACGACAGGGGAGGGGTATGGCTACACCTTC
CDR3: CASSTTGEGYGYTF

J: TRBJ1-2
D: TRBD1
size: NA
V: TRBV2
DNA: TGTGCCAGCAGTCCCGACCAGACAGGGTTCTTGGGCTACACCTTC
CDR3: CASSPDQTGFLGYTF

J: TRBJ1-5
D: NA
size: NA
V: TRBV2
DNA: TGTGCCAGCAGTGAATCAGAGGGAAATCAGCCCCAGCATTTT
CDR3: CASSESEGNQPQHF

J: TRBJ1-2
D: NA
size: NA
V: TRBV5-5
DNA: TGTGCCAGCAGCGTGGCGGCAGGGGAGTATGGCTACACCTTC
CDR3: CASSVAAGEYGYTF

J: TRBJ2-7
D: TRBD2
size: NA
V: TRBV28
DNA: TGTGCCAGCAGTTTAGGGCTCTTCGGACTAGCGGGTCCGGGGCAGTACTTC
CDR3: CASSLGLFGLAGPGQYF

J: TRBJ1-3
D: TRBD1
size: NA
V: TRBV9
DNA: TGTGCCAGCAGCCCAGGGGGACAGAGCTCTGGAAACACCATATATTTT
CDR3: CASSPGGQSSGNTIYF